The 13 T cell receptor beta chains below all came from one sample that was sequenced in a study of T cells in Graves' hyperthyroidism and ophthalmopathy. From RNA transcripts, TCR beta CDR3 regions were amplified. With the HTBI primer set, the TCR CDR3 went through a first round of RT-PCR. Using its own MiXCR run on the multiplex PCR reads, TCRdb lists one record per CDR3 protein. The sample includes around 620,000 distinct CDR3 sequences, over 12% seen only once; the top ten take roughly 7.7%. Material: blood. Receptor source: a woman aged 18-30 years with Graves' ophthalmopathy.

V and J are TRBV7-9 and TRBJ2-5, with 9 nucleotides matching TRBD1. V was pared by 6 bases and J by 1 base, with 3 bases of the junction left unmatched. There are 14 residues in the CDR3. Germline V gene sequence: CDR1 SEHNR, CDR2 FQNEAQ (reference sequence). CDR3 residues: CASRLTGGQETQYF. The CDR3 region has the DNA TGTGCCAGCAGACTGACAGGGGGCCAAGAGACCCAGTACTTC.

This clonotype was seen many times. V gene TRBV12-3 or TRBV12-4 combines with J gene TRBJ2-5; 8 positions agree with TRBD2. The CDR3 totals 16 residues. Trimming cost V 6 bases and J 1 base; bases outside gene matches: 10. The CDR3, as DNA: TGTGCCAGCAGCCAGGCGGGACTAGGAAGCCAAGAGACCCAGTACTTC. Its protein product is CASSQAGLGSQETQYF.

This clonotype was seen at least ten times. The J gene is TRBJ2-1, the V gene TRBV28; 7 bases align to TRBD2. This CDR3 is built from 18 residues. Per the germline V gene, CDR1 is MDHEN and CDR2 is SYDVKM. Losses at the gene ends were 2 bases for V and 5 bases for J; bases not matched to a gene: 15. The CDR3 coding sequence is TGTGCCAGCAGTTTAGCTTGGGCCGGGTGGGAGGGAAACAATGAGCAGTTCTTC. Translated, it gives CASSLAWAGWEGNNEQFF. The full variable domain, with the rest looked up from reference TRBV28 and TRBJ2-1, is DVKVTQSSRYLVKRTGEKVFLECVQDMDHENMFWYRQDPGLGLRLIYFSYDVKMKEKGDIPEGYSVSREKKERFSLILESASTNQTSMYLCASSLAWAGWEGNNEQFFGPGTRLTVL.

This rearrangement joins TRBV29-1 to TRBJ1-2; D not certain. The germline V and J ends were trimmed by 7 bases and 4 bases, with 13 bases remaining between them. CDR3 length: 12 residues. CDR1 SQVTM and CDR2 ANQGSEA come from the germline V gene. In DNA, the CDR3 is TGCAGCGCCGGAGGGAACATCTATGGCTACACCTTC. Translation gives CSAGGNIYGYTF. Full variable domain (remainder filled in from reference TRBV29-1 and TRBJ1-2): SAVISQKPSRDICQRGTSLTIQCQVDSQVTMMFWYRQQPGQSLTLIATANQGSEATYESGFVIDKFPISRPNLTFSTLTVSNMSPEDSSIYLCSAGGNIYGYTFGSGTRLTVV.

This clonotype was counted many times. The V and J genes are TRBV20-1 and TRBJ2-5; D is ambiguous. Germline CDR1 is DFQATT and CDR2 is SNEGSKA (reference sequence). The CDR3 extends over 14 amino acids. Trimming stripped 2 bases from V and 1 base from J, with 11 bases between. The CDR3 sequence: CSARPEATQETQYF. CDR3 in DNA: TGCAGTGCTAGACCAGAGGCGACCCAAGAGACCCAGTACTTC.

This clonotype was recorded many times. J is TRBJ1-2 and V is TRBV3-1; possible D gene TRBD1, 5 bases. The CDR3 runs to 13 residues. The germline V and J ends were trimmed by 2 bases and 8 bases, with 12 bases remaining between them. In germline, CDR1 is LGHDT, CDR2 YNNKEL (reference sequence). CDR3 DNA: TGTGCCAGCAGCCAACTATTAGGGGAGGGCTACACCTTC. It is translated as CASSQLLGEGYTF.

This clonotype has a count of ten or more. This rearrangement joins TRBV11-2 to TRBJ2-1; D may match TRBD1 or TRBD2 (6 bases each). Germline V gene sequence: CDR1 SGHAT, CDR2 FQNNGV. The CDR3 is 14 amino acids. The V gene lost 6 bases and the J gene lost 6 bases, with 15 bases spanning the gap. The CDR3 sequence is CASSPIRGVNEQFF. Here the CDR3 DNA reads TGTGCCAGCAGTCCGATTAGGGGGGTCAATGAGCAGTTCTTC.

This clonotype was detected many times. The chain recombines TRBV7-3 with TRBJ1-1, with D hard to call. The CDR3 covers 15 residues. Germline loops: CDR1 SGHTA, CDR2 FQGTGA. V was cut by 2 bases and J by 4 bases, with 14 bases left in between. This CDR3 is CASSLEGSSPTEAFF. CDR3 bases: TGTGCCAGCAGCTTAGAGGGCAGTAGCCCCACTGAAGCTTTCTTT.

This clonotype came up many times. The chain couples TRBV6-1 to TRBJ2-7, with 10 bases identical to TRBD2. This CDR3 spans 15 amino acids. Germline-derived CDR1 and CDR2 are MNHNS and SASEGT. V shed 7 bases, J shed 0 bases, and the junction held 6 bases outside the gene matches. The CDR3 region has the DNA TGTGCCAGCACCAAAGCTAGCGGGAGCTCCTACGAGCAGTACTTC. Translated, it gives CASTKASGSSYEQYF.

A few counts support this clonotype. The V call is TRBV9, the J call TRBJ2-7, with a tentative D call TRBD2 (6 bases). Trimming cost V 4 bases and J 4 bases, with 18 bases left between them. CDR3 length: 15 amino acids. The germline CDR1 and CDR2 sequences are SGDLS and YYNGEE. The chain's CDR3 is CASSPLGSGTYEQYF. The CDR3 DNA follows: TGTGCCAGCAGCCCCCTGGGTAGCGGAACTTACGAGCAGTACTTC.

V usage is TRBV4-1 and J usage is TRBJ2-7; the D gene is possibly TRBD1 (6 bases). The CDR3 is made up of 15 amino acids. Germline V gives CDR1 MGHRA, CDR2 YSYEKL. Deletions cut 2 bases from V and 2 bases from J, with 13 bases between. The CDR3 DNA reads as TGCGCCAGCAGCCAACTACCGGGACAAGCCTACGAGCAGTACTTC. Encoded protein: CASSQLPGQAYEQYF.

This clonotype was picked up a small number of times. The chain is built from TRBV7-6 and TRBJ2-7, with D hard to call. Trimming stripped 4 bases from V and 3 bases from J, with 19 bases between. The length of the CDR3 is 16 residues. Per germline, CDR1 SGHVS and CDR2 FNYEAQ. The chain's CDR3 is CASSSLVGLENYEQYF. As DNA, the CDR3 is TGTGCCAGCAGCTCTCTAGTTGGGCTAGAAAACTACGAGCAGTACTTC.

The rearrangement joins TRBV9 to TRBJ2-1, with D possibly matching TRBD2 (5 bases). The CDR3 runs 11 residues. The V end was cut by 7 bases, the J end by 10 bases, with 12 bases between. The germline V gene has CDR1 SGDLS and CDR2 YYNGEE. CDR3 sequence reads: CASGLREEQFF. Here the CDR3 DNA reads TGTGCCAGCGGGTTGAGGGAAGAGCAGTTCTTC.